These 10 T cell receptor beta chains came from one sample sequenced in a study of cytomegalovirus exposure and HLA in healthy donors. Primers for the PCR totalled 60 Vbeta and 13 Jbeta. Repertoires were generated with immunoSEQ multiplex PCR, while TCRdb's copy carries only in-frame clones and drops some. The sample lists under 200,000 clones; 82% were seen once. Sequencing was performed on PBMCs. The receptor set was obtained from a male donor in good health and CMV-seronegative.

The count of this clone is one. The CDR3 sequence: CASSLDRTLGYQETQYF. CDR3 in DNA: TGTGCCAGCAGCTTAGATCGGACTCTGGGGTACCAAGAGACCCAGTACTTC. The V call is TRBV7-9, the J call TRBJ2-5; a weak D match, TRBD2 (5 bases). The germline CDR1 and CDR2 sequences are SEHNR and FQNEAQ (reference sequence). Trimming left V 1 base short and J 0 bases short, with 15 bases between. The CDR3 is 17 residues long.

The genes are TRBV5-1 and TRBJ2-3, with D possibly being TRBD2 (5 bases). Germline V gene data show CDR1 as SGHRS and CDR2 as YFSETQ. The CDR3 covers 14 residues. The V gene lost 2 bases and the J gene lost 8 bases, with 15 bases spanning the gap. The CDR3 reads CASSLQRRAITQYF. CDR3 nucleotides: TGCGCCAGCAGCTTACAACGGCGGGCCATTACGCAGTATTTT. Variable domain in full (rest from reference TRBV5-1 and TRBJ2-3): KAGVTQTPRYLIKTRGQQVTLSCSPISGHRSVSWYQQTPGQGLQFLFEYFSETQRNKGNFPGRFSGRQFSNSRSEMNVSTLELGDSALYLCASSLQRRAITQYFGPGTRLTVL.

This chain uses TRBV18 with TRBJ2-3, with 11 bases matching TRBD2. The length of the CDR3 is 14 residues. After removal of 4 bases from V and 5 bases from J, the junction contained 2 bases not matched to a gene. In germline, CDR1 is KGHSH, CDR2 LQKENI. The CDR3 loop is CASSLGTSGDTQYF. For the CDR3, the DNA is TGTGCCAGCTCACTTGGGACTAGCGGAGATACGCAGTATTTT.

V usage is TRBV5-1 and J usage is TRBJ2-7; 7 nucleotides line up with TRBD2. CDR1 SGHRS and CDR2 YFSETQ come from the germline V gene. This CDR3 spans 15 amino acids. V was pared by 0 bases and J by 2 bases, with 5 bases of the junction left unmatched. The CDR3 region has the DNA TGCGCCAGCAGCTTGGTGCGGGAGCCTCCCTACGAGCAGTACTTC. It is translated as CASSLVREPPYEQYF.

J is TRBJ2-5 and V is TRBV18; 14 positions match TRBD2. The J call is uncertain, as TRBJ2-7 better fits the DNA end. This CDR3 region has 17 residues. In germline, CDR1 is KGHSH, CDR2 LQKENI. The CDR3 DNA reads TGTGCCAGCTCACCGGGACTAGCGGGGGCTCAGACCTACGAGCAGTACTTC. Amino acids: CASSPGLAGAQTYEQYF.

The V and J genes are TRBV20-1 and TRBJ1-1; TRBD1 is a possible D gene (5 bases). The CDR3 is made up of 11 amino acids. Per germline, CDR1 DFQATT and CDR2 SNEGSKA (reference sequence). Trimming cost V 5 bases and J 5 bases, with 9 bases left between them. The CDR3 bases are TGCAGTGCTGAAAGACAGACTGAAGCTTTCTTT. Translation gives CSAERQTEAFF.

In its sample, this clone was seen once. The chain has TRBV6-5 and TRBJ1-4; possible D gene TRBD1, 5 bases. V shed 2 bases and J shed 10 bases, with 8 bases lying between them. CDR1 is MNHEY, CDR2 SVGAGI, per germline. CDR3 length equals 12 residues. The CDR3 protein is CASSYVGGKLFF. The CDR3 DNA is TGTGCCAGCAGTTACGTCGGGGGAAAACTGTTTTTT.

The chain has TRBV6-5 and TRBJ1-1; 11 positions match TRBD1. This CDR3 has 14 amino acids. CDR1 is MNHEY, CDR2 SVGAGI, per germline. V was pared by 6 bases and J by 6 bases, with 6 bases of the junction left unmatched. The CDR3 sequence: CASRVDRGLSEAFF. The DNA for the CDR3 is TGTGCCAGCAGGGTGGACAGGGGGCTCTCTGAAGCTTTCTTT.

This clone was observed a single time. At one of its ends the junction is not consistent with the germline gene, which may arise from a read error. CDR3 DNA: TGTGCCAGCAGCCAACGACAGGGGATTTCGGCAGGGAGACGCTCTGGGGCCAGCGTCCTGACTTTC. Its protein product is CASSQRQGISAGRRSGASVLTF. The chain joins TRBV4-2 to TRBJ2-6; 8 bases agree with TRBD1. CDR1 and CDR2 from the germline V gene are LGHNA and YNFKEQ. CDR3 length equals 22 residues.

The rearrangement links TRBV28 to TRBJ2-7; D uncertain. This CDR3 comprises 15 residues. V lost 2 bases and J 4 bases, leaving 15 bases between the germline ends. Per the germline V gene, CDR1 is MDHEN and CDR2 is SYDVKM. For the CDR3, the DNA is TGTGCCAGCAGTTTACAATCCAGCGCGATATACGAGCAGTACTTC. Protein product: CASSLQSSAIYEQYF.